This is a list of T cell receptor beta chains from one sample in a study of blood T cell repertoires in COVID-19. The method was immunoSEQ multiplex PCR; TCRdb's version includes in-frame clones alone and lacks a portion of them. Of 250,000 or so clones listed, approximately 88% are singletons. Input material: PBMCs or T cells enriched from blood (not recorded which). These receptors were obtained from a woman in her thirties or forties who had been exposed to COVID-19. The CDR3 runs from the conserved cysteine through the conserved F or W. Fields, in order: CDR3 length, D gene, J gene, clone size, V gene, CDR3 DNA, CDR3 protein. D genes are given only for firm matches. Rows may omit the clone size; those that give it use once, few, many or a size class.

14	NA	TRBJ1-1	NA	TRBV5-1	TGCGCCAGCAGCTTGTCCTCGGGGTCCACTGAAGCTTTCTTT	CASSLSSGSTEAFF
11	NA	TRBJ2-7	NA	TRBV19	TGTGCCAGTAGTATCAAAGGGGCGCAGTACTTC	CASSIKGAQYF
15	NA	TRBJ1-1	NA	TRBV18	TGTGCCAGCTCACTATCACAGGGATCTGGCACTGAAGCTTTCTTT	CASSLSQGSGTEAFF
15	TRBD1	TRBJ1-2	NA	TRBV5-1	TGCGCCAGCAGCCGCGGGACAGGGGTCTCCTATGGCTACACCTTC	CASSRGTGVSYGYTF
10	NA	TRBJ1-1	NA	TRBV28	TGTGCCAGCAGGGGAGTATGGGCTTTCTTT	CASRGVWAFF
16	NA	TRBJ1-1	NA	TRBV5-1	TGTGCCAGCAGCCTTCCTCCGGGACTCCAGTACACTGAAGCTTTCTTT	CASSLPPGLQYTEAFF
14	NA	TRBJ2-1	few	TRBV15	TGTGCCACCAGCACAGGGGTGGGATTGAATGAGCAGTTCTTC	CATSTGVGLNEQFF
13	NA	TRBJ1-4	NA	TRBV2	TGTGCCTCCAGCCCCGCCAGGAACGAAAAACTGTTTTTT	CASSPARNEKLFF
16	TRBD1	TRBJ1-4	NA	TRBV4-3	TGCGCCAGCAGCCAAGGAACCGGGACAGCTAATGAAAAACTGTTTTTT	CASSQGTGTANEKLFF
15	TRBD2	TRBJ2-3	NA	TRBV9	TGTGCCAGCAGCGGTTTAGCGGGATACGCAGATACGCAGTATTTT	CASSGLAGYADTQYF
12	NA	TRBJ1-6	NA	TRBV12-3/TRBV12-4	TGTGCCAGCAGGGCAGTGGATTCACCCCTCCACTTT	CASRAVDSPLHF
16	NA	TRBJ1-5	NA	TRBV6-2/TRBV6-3	TGTGCCAGCAGTTACTCCGGGACAACTGGCAATCAGCCCCAGCATTTT	CASSYSGTTGNQPQHF
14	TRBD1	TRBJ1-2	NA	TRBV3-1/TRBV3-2	TGTGCCAGCAGCCAGTACAGGGGGCATAGCGGCTACACCTTC	CASSQYRGHSGYTF
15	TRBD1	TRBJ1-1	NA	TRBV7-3	TGTGCCAGCAGCTCGCAGGGGGGTCTTGACACTGAAGCTTTCTTT	CASSSQGGLDTEAFF
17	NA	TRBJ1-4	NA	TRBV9	TGTGCCAGCAGCGTCCAGGGCCTTCCCTCTGCTAATGAAAAACTGTTTTTT	CASSVQGLPSANEKLFF